This T cell receptor beta chain was captured by sequencing in a study of OX40 agonist ivuxolimab in advanced cancers. Study in general: Administration of intravenous ivuxolimab to patients occurred every 2 weeks at 0.01 to 10 mg/kg. Patients were 82.7% male with ages roughly 23 to 79, mean about 65. Study-wide findings and caveats: The expanded peripheral T cells' antigen specificity was not determined.

Per the germline V gene, CDR1 is SGDLS and CDR2 is YYNGEE. The germline V and J ends were trimmed by 7 bases and 4 bases, with 9 bases remaining between them. The CDR3 extends over 12 amino acids. The investigators sampled blood at baseline, at cycle 4 day 1, and at cycle 7 day 1. As regards this clone: Its target is unknown.

Clones were sequenced by immunoSEQ multiplex PCR, and TCRdb holds only the in-frame ones, with some missing. The sample holds about 30,000 clones, approximately 81% seen once. The receptor was isolated from an adult with an advanced solid tumor such as melanoma, head and neck, liver or kidney cancer. The gene calls are TRBV9 and TRBJ1-5; D call uncertain. This material consisted of CD4+ or CD8+ T cells sorted from blood, taken in a trial of the OX40 agonist ivuxolimab. In DNA, the CDR3 is TGTGCCAGCTTCGGACGGAATCAGCCCCAGCATTTT. Its protein product is CASFGRNQPQHF.